What follows is one T cell receptor beta chain and its context. Its specificity is not known. These data come from a study of long-term antiretroviral therapy in people with HIV. General study points: Clonal expansions arising prior to ART prevailed in the repertoire at every time point.

They ran version v3.0 of the immunoSEQ assay at survey level. Clones were sequenced by immunoSEQ multiplex PCR, and TCRdb holds only the in-frame ones, with some missing. The table shows roughly 12,000 clones, with roughly three quarters occurring only once. J lost 0 bases, V lost 4 bases, and 3 bases had no gene match. This CDR3 is built from 16 residues. Germline values: CDR1 MNHEY, CDR2 SVGAGI. The specimen was unsorted PBMCs, collected 0.8 years before starting antiretroviral therapy. This receptor was identified in a woman aged 35 to 49 with HIV. This chain connects TRBV6-5 to TRBJ2-1, with 10 bases aligning to TRBD2. The DNA for the CDR3 is TGTGCCAGCAGTTCAAGCGGGAGGGCCTCCTACAATGAGCAGTTCTTC. This encodes CASSSSGRASYNEQFF.